This T cell receptor beta chain originates from a study of blood T cell repertoires in COVID-19. This CDR3 contains 17 residues. The ends lost 0 bases at V and 5 bases at J; junction bases unmatched: 6. The germline V gene encodes CDR1 SGHNT and CDR2 YYREEE (reference sequence). The assay was immunoSEQ multiplex PCR, and TCRdb's table has in-frame clones only and misses some. Among 55,000 to 65,000 clones listed, 87% were seen once. The chain combines TRBV5-4 with TRBJ2-2; the match to TRBD2 covers 11 bases. Sequenced: peripheral blood. The TCR was taken from a man aged 60 to 69 with active or convalescent COVID-19. The CDR3 here is CASSLDLSGRGTGELFF. The DNA for the CDR3 is TGTGCCAGCAGCTTGGACCTTAGCGGGAGGGGAACCGGGGAGCTGTTTTTT.